This entry is about one T cell receptor beta chain. The data were taken from a study of monozygotic twins with inflammatory bowel disease. From the 5' RACE reads, TCRdb lists one entry per CDR3 protein and no DNA. The sample table includes about 160,000 distinct CDR3 sequences. Germline CDR1 SGHRS, CDR2 YFSETQ. The CDR3 sequence is 14 residues long. The receptor comes from a human donor with ulcerative colitis or Crohn's disease, or a healthy co-twin of an affected twin (not recorded which). This chain connects TRBV5-1 to TRBJ2-5; no DNA is available, so the TRBD1 call from TCRdb remains unchecked. Sequenced sample: blood. The CDR3 loop reads CASSFSAPQETQYF.